One sample yielded the 21 T cell receptor beta chains listed below, sequenced in a study of cytotoxic CD8 clonotypes in ibrutinib-treated CLL. Produced via immunoSEQ multiplex PCR; TCRdb's table is partial and in-frame only. The sample holds some 150,000 clones, around three quarters seen once. This sample comprised PBMCs, obtained after 12 months of ibrutinib treatment. The receptors stem from a human donor with chronic lymphocytic leukemia.

This chain links TRBV2 with TRBJ1-1, with no clear D. V lost 7 bases, J lost 8 bases, and 20 bases lay in between. This CDR3 has 14 residues. Germline lookup yields CDR1 SNHLY and CDR2 FYNNEI. This chain's CDR3 is CASIPESGEGEAFF. The CDR3 nucleotides read TGTGCCAGCATCCCGGAATCGGGAGAGGGAGAAGCTTTCTTT.

V is TRBV9 and J is TRBJ2-3; D may be TRBD2 (6 bases). The germline CDR1 and CDR2 sequences are SGDLS and YYNGEE. The V gene lost 3 bases and the J gene lost 4 bases, with 15 bases spanning the gap. The CDR3 length is 15 residues. Written as DNA, the CDR3 is TGTGCCAGCAGCGCCACCGGGAGAGTGGCAGATACGCAGTATTTT. This sequence encodes CASSATGRVADTQYF.

This clone occurred a few times. The chain joins TRBV2 to TRBJ2-7, with D tentatively TRBD2 (6 bases). The CDR3 sequence is 11 residues long. Germline values: CDR1 SNHLY, CDR2 FYNNEI. V lost 7 bases and J 6 bases, leaving 10 bases between the germline ends. The CDR3 reads CASTMGLEQYF. CDR3 sequence (DNA): TGTGCCAGCACTATGGGACTCGAGCAGTACTTC.

The V and J genes are TRBV29-1 and TRBJ1-1, with a weak D call TRBD1 (5 bases). Deletions cut 7 bases from V and 1 base from J, with 16 bases between. From germline, CDR1 is SQVTM and CDR2 ANQGSEA. The CDR3 covers 14 residues. This CDR3 reads CSGTGGGSNTEAFF. CDR3 DNA sequence: TGCAGCGGTACAGGCGGTGGATCGAACACTGAAGCTTTCTTT.

The chain couples TRBV28 to TRBJ1-2; TRBD1 agrees at 9 bases. Unmatched junction bases numbered 4, after V lost 6 bases and J lost 2 bases. The CDR3 sequence is 14 residues long. Per the germline V gene, CDR1 is MDHEN and CDR2 is SYDVKM. CDR3 sequence: CASRGQGRNYGYTF. CDR3 nucleotides: TGTGCCAGCAGAGGACAGGGGCGAAACTATGGCTACACCTTC.

The chain recombines TRBV2 with TRBJ1-4; D perhaps matches TRBD1 (6 bases). V gave up 4 bases and J gave up 8 bases, with 17 bases separating them. The CDR3 extends over 15 amino acids. Germline loops: CDR1 SNHLY, CDR2 FYNNEI. Written as DNA, the CDR3 is TGTGCCAGCAGTGCCTCGGGGAGGGGGGAGGAAAAACTGTTTTTT. Translating it yields CASSASGRGEEKLFF.

The V gene is TRBV7-6, the J gene TRBJ2-5, with TRBD1 matching over 7 bases. Looked up from germline, CDR1 is SGHVS and CDR2 is FNYEAQ. Germline trimming cut 3 bases from V and 5 bases from J; bases unmatched to any gene: 18. The CDR3 loop spans 18 amino acids. In DNA, the CDR3 is TGTGCCAGCAGCTTTGGAATTCAGGACAGGCGCGAAGGGGAGACCCAGTACTTC. Its protein product is CASSFGIQDRREGETQYF.

This rearrangement joins TRBV6-1 to TRBJ2-6; maybe TRBD1 (6 bases). Trimming cost V 4 bases and J 0 bases, with 10 bases left between them. CDR1 and CDR2 (germline): MNHNS, SASEGT. This CDR3 is 16 amino acids long. The CDR3 is CASSATGRSGANVLTF. For the CDR3, the DNA is TGTGCCAGCAGTGCGACAGGCCGCTCTGGGGCCAACGTCCTGACTTTC.

The chain carries TRBV9 and TRBJ1-2; 9 nucleotides match TRBD1. CDR3 length: 15 residues. Germline CDR1 is SGDLS and CDR2 is YYNGEE. Trimming removed 4 bases from V and 8 bases from J; junction bases left unmatched: 12. The CDR3 loop reads CASSLAGQGARGYTF. CDR3 in DNA: TGTGCCAGCAGCCTAGCGGGACAGGGAGCTCGAGGCTACACCTTC.

This clone appeared once. J is TRBJ2-3 and V is TRBV15; D not certain. This CDR3 is 13 amino acids long. The germline V and J ends were trimmed by 0 bases and 4 bases, with 5 bases remaining between them. Germline V CDR1 and CDR2: LNHNV, YYDKDF (reference sequence). Here the CDR3 DNA reads TGTGCCACCAGCAGAGATAGGGCAGATACGCAGTATTTT. Amino acids: CATSRDRADTQYF. The full variable domain, with the rest looked up from reference TRBV15 and TRBJ2-3, is DAMVIQNPRYQVTQFGKPVTLSCSQTLNHNVMYWYQQKSSQAPKLLFHYYDKDFNNEADTPDNFQSRRPNTSFCFLDIRSPGLGDTAMYLCATSRDRADTQYFGPGTRLTVL.

The chain employs TRBV7-2 and TRBJ2-7; TRBD2 agrees at 8 bases. This CDR3 is built from 13 residues. Germline V gene data show CDR1 as SGHTA and CDR2 as FQGNSA. Losses at the gene ends were 3 bases for V and 6 bases for J; bases not matched to a gene: 4. As DNA, the CDR3 is TGTGCCAGCAGCTTGAGCGGGAGCGTCGAGCAGTACTTC. It yields the protein CASSLSGSVEQYF.

This chain uses TRBV18 with TRBJ2-7; D perhaps matches TRBD1 (5 bases). Germline loops: CDR1 KGHSH, CDR2 LQKENI. The CDR3 totals 13 residues. V dropped 5 bases and J dropped 3 bases, with 11 bases sitting between them. CDR3 in amino acids: CASSYQGNYEQYF. The CDR3 nucleotides are TGTGCCAGCTCATACCAGGGTAACTACGAGCAGTACTTC. Full variable domain (missing parts from reference TRBV18 and TRBJ2-7): NAGVMQNPRHLVRRRGQEARLRCSPMKGHSHVYWYRQLPEEGLKFMVYLQKENIIDESGMPKERFSAEFPKEGPSILRIQQVVRGDSAAYFCASSYQGNYEQYFGPGTRLTVT.

This clone has just one count. The rearrangement joins TRBV7-2 to TRBJ2-5; 10 bases align to TRBD2. The CDR3 runs 17 residues. The trim removed 2 bases at V and 5 bases at J, leaving 11 bases unmatched. CDR1 and CDR2 from the germline V gene are SGHTA and FQGNSA. The CDR3 DNA sequence: TGTGCCAGCAGCTTAAGGCTAGCGGGAGAGGTTCCGGAGACCCAGTACTTC. Amino acids: CASSLRLAGEVPETQYF.

This chain joins TRBV29-1 and TRBJ2-1; 8 bases fit TRBD2. Per germline, CDR1 SQVTM and CDR2 ANQGSEA. J gave up 6 bases and V 1 base, and 5 bases lay outside the gene matches. The CDR3 has 14 amino acids. CDR3 coding DNA: TGCAGCGTTGAAGGGGCGGGAGGTTTCAATGAGCAGTTCTTC. Amino acid sequence: CSVEGAGGFNEQFF.

The chain couples TRBV7-9 to TRBJ2-7; weak D call: TRBD1 (5 bases). The CDR3 has 13 residues. Trimming shortened V by 3 bases and J by 2 bases, and 8 bases separated the two germline ends. Germline-derived CDR1 and CDR2 are SEHNR and FQNEAQ (reference sequence). The CDR3 DNA sequence: TGTGCCAGCAGCTTGACAGCTACCTACGAGCAGTACTTC. Its protein is CASSLTATYEQYF. The whole variable domain, filled in from reference TRBV7-9 and TRBJ2-7, reads DTGVSQNPRHKITKRGQNVTFRCDPISEHNRLYWYRQTLGQGPEFLTYFQNEAQLEKSRLLSDRFSAERPKGSFSTLEIQRTEQGDSAMYLCASSLTATYEQYFGPGTRLTVT.

This clone was observed a single time. The chain employs TRBV6-5 and TRBJ1-4; D is perhaps TRBD1 (6 bases). The CDR3 runs 14 residues. Trimming took off 5 bases at V and 3 bases at J, with 10 bases between the two ends. Germline V lookup: CDR1 MNHEY, CDR2 SVGAGI. In nucleotides, the CDR3 is TGTGCCAGCAGTCAGACAGGTTCTAATGAAAAACTGTTTTTT. Translated, it gives CASSQTGSNEKLFF.

The chain employs TRBV7-8 and TRBJ2-7; D is perhaps TRBD1 (7 bases). V lost 1 base, J lost 3 bases, and 16 bases lay in between. The CDR3 contains 16 residues. In germline, CDR1 is SGHVS, CDR2 FQNEAQ. CDR3 in amino acids: CASSLVAGQTLYEQYF. The CDR3 DNA sequence: TGTGCCAGCAGCTTAGTTGCGGGACAGACCCTCTACGAGCAGTACTTC. Full variable domain (rest looked up from reference TRBV7-8 and TRBJ2-7): GAGVSQSPRYKVAKRGQDVALRCDPISGHVSLFWYQQALGQGPEFLTYFQNEAQLDKSGLPSDRFFAERPEGSVSTLKIQRTQQEDSAVYLCASSLVAGQTLYEQYFGPGTRLTVT.

The chain recombines TRBV21-1 with TRBJ2-7; the table's TRBD2 call for D was not verified on the DNA. TRBV21-1 is reported as a pseudogene. The CDR3 is made up of 16 amino acids. CDR3 sequence: CASSAPSGRTSYEQYF. Here the CDR3 DNA reads TGTGCCAGCAGCGCGCCTAGCGGGAGGACCTCCTACGAGCAGTACTTC.

This chain joins TRBV4-2 and TRBJ2-7, with 9 bases that match TRBD1. The V gene's germline CDR1 is LGHNA and CDR2 YNFKEQ. This CDR3 is built from 14 residues. The ends lost 3 bases at V and 0 bases at J; junction bases unmatched: 0. CDR3 residues: CASSQGQGSYEQYF. In nucleotides, the CDR3 is TGTGCCAGCAGCCAGGGACAGGGCTCCTACGAGCAGTACTTC.

The chain joins TRBV5-1 to TRBJ1-2; 8 bases fit TRBD1. Germline lookup yields CDR1 SGHRS and CDR2 YFSETQ. After removal of 4 bases from V and 7 bases from J, the junction contained 15 bases not matched to a gene. This CDR3 is 16 amino acids long. This chain's CDR3 is CASSNRDRREVAGYTF. The CDR3 nucleotides are TGCGCCAGCAGCAACCGGGACAGGAGGGAGGTAGCTGGCTACACCTTC.

V gene TRBV18 combines with J gene TRBJ2-1, with TRBD2 matching over 7 bases. Looked up from germline, CDR1 is KGHSH and CDR2 is LQKENI. This CDR3 comprises 15 residues. J was trimmed by 5 bases and V by 3 bases; bases with no gene match: 7. CDR3 in DNA: TGTGCCAGCTCACCGTGGCGGGAGTTCAACAATGAGCAGTTCTTC. Translated, it gives CASSPWREFNNEQFF.